This TCR beta chain originates from a study of shared clonotypes between healthy human individuals (dated by TCRdb to 2018 to 2020). Describing the broader study: The cohort included a few men and two women between 18 and 49 years of age. To estimate repertoire size and how much clonotypes are shared between individuals, the study performed deep sequencing of blood TCR repertoires from roughly five healthy adults. For each donor, three plates each were used for CD4 naive and CD4 memory, two plates were used for CD8 naive, and one plate was used for CD8 memory. Between about 0.8 and 9 billion PBMCs per donor were obtained by leukapheresis. To increase sequencing depth and limit assay-specific biases, different laboratories used diverse techniques to prepare libraries and sequence TCR repertoires.

For the CD8 naive samples, CD45RO-negative cells were positively selected for CCR7, yielding a CD45RA+CCR7+ population from which TemRA cells were excluded. The donors were healthy, HIV-negative adults who had no recently reported acute infections or vaccinations. Every donor was a Caucasian adult living in Nashville, Tennessee, USA. Blood was collected by leukapheresis, and PBMCs were isolated by Ficoll-Histopaque density gradient centrifugation and then cryopreserved in liquid nitrogen vapor phase. Analytical flow cytometry was used to check the purity and quantity of every magnetically sorted T cell population. Genomic DNA was isolated from every sorted fraction and measured by UV absorbance on a Nanodrop 2000c. Using the deep immunoSEQ assay, TCR CDR3 regions were amplified from genomic DNA by multiplex PCR. Extracted genomic DNA from each cell subset was spread evenly across all wells of several immunoSEQ 96-well plates, with each plate serving as a replicate. Each replicate PCR for sorted subsets received 200 ng genomic DNA, equal to tens of thousands of T cell genomes. Purified libraries were measured with a Qubit 3.0 fluorometer, size-checked on a Bioanalyzer 2100, and measured again with the KAPA Library Quantification kit. Every immunoSEQ 96-well plate was sequenced on a separate single-read 150-cycle Illumina NextSeq 550 flow cell. The published analysis was carried out like this. Because the immunoSEQ output held only junctional sequences and lacked quality scores, the filtering could not match the filtering applied to full-length reads. Sequences were annotated with PyIR, a Python wrapper for IgBLAST v1.9, using IMGT germline references to assign V/J genes and CDR3. Any read was removed if the V/J assignment was weak (E-value above 1e-6), the CDR3 was missing, or the read contained stop codons, out-of-frame junctions, or ambiguous translated residues. V3J clonotypes were defined as sequences sharing the same inferred V gene, J gene, and CDR3 amino acid sequence. Percentage overlap between repertoires was calculated by dividing the number of shared unique clonotypes by the size of the smaller repertoire. RTK rarefaction, the Chao1 estimator, and Recon v2.1 estimates of unobserved clonotypes were used to assess repertoire richness. Generation probabilities were computed with OLGA for all TCRbeta clonotypes obtained by the gDNA method from several donors. TCRdb carries this immuneACCESS record with in-frame sequences only. Its versions omit some clonotypes, under half of them owing to an unresolved V gene in the studies checked, with the rest unexplained. The V and J calls and clone size come from that table; D and trimming were worked out from the DNA. Within this sample are around 2,000,000 clones, with around 93% of them counted one time only. The ten largest clones represent approximately 1.7% of the sample.

Summary of the overall study and its limitations: Because the study included a small number of donors, the genetic and exposure-history diversity represented was limited. Clonotypes shared by all four sorted-subset donors showed higher generation probabilities than non-shared clonotypes. Sampling was restricted to blood, and TCR repertoires in tissues likely differ from the TCR repertoires found in blood. Pairwise subsampling indicated that sequencing depth was expected to affect the degree of clonotype sharing among donors. Larger estimated clonotype richness was generally found for naive subsets than for memory subsets. Even with the large sequencing depth, rarefaction of the sorted-subset datasets indicated that sequencing was incomplete. Sharing across several donors was observed for about 4.8% of naive CD4, 3% to 3.5% of naive CD8, 2% to 2.5% of memory CD4, and less than 0.45% of memory CD8 clonotypes.

Concerning this clone: What antigen it recognizes has not been identified. There are no base qualities to consult, and no much larger clone falls within one base.

The CDR3 contains 14 residues, cysteine and phenylalanine counted. The sequence is cut down to CDR3 DNA, 42 bases in frame from base 1. V is clipped by 4 bases and J by 7 bases, and the sequence between their germline boundaries is 14 bases long. The germline V gene supplies CDR1 MDHEN and CDR2 SYDVKM. Rearrangement joined TRBV28 to TRBJ1-5; perhaps TRBD1 is the D gene, with 5 bases matching. The sequenced material came from naive CD8+ T cells from PBMCs. This sample's cell subset or site label indicates: CD45RA+CCR7+. The TCR sequence derives from a man aged 18-30 years in good health. Some clones in this sample may be carry-over from other donors' samples. This receptor carries the CDR3 CASSSPLGGQPQHF. The DNA sequence follows: TGTGCCAGCAGTTCCCCCCTGGGGGGGCAGCCCCAGCATTTT.